A single sample gave rise to the 32 T cell receptor beta chains below, sequenced in a study of Ad26.COV2.S vaccination and SARS-CoV-2 variants. Libraries were prepared by immunoSEQ multiplex PCR; TCRdb keeps only in-frame clonotypes and omits some of them. The repertoire holds roughly 700,000 clones, with about 89% as singletons. Treatment defined: some 20 received Ad26.COV2.S at low or high dose, single or two shots; 5 received placebo; per-sample allocation not given. Sampling was done on day 63 after the first vaccine or placebo injection. Source: peripheral blood, taken in a trial of Ad26.COV2.S vaccine versus placebo. The receptors derive from a person between 18 and 65 years old who received the Ad26.COV2.S COVID-19 vaccine or a placebo.

The chain combines TRBV5-6 with TRBJ2-5; D might be TRBD1 or TRBD2, each matching 7 bases. The V end lost 4 bases, the J end lost 5 bases, and 18 bases lay between the germline ends. Germline V gene lookup returns CDR1 SGHDT and CDR2 YYEEEE. The length of the CDR3 is 15 residues. The CDR3 sequence is CASSQGGDPRETQYF. As DNA, the CDR3 is TGTGCCAGCAGCCAGGGGGGGGACCCCCGGGAGACCCAGTACTTC. Complete variable domain (other parts from reference TRBV5-6 and TRBJ2-5): DAGVTQSPTHLIKTRGQQVTLRCSPKSGHDTVSWYQQALGQGPQFIFQYYEEEERQRGNFPDRFSGHQFPNYSSELNVNALLLGDSALYLCASSQGGDPRETQYFGPGTRLLVL.

On this clone: In the same sample, other DNA sequences code for this CDR3. V gene TRBV18 combines with J gene TRBJ2-5; D gene uncertain. V lost 1 base and J lost 1, with 4 bases in between. From germline, CDR1 is KGHSH and CDR2 LQKENI. The CDR3 consists of 13 residues. The CDR3, as DNA: TGTGCCAGCTCACCACTTCTCCAAGAGACCCAGTACTTC. This sequence encodes CASSPLLQETQYF.

DNA of the CDR3: TGTGCCTGGAGCGTAGGCAGGACCCCCCCCACAGATACGCAGTATTTT. Translating it yields CAWSVGRTPPTDTQYF. The chain recombines TRBV30 with TRBJ2-3; no clear D. The ends were cut back, 3 bases at V and 2 bases at J, with 18 bases in the middle. Germline-derived CDR1 and CDR2 are GTSNPN and SVGIG (reference sequence). The CDR3 spans 16 residues.

V usage is TRBV5-1 and J usage is TRBJ2-1; 13 bases line up with TRBD2. The J segment lost 10 bases and the V segment lost 4 bases, leaving 8 bases of the junction unmatched. Germline CDR1 is SGHRS and CDR2 is YFSETQ. This CDR3 contains 15 residues. CDR3 loop: CASSPGLAGVKEQFF. The CDR3 bases are TGCGCCAGCAGCCCCGGACTAGCGGGAGTAAAAGAGCAGTTCTTC.

As concerns this clone: Other DNA sequences of this sample code for an identical CDR3. The rearrangement links TRBV7-9 to TRBJ1-1, with D uncertain. This CDR3 is 14 amino acids long. V was trimmed by 1 base and J by 2 bases, leaving 8 bases between them. The germline gives CDR1 SEHNR, CDR2 FQNEAQ (reference sequence). The CDR3 coding sequence is TGTGCCAGCAGCTTAGGCCCCCCTAACACTGAAGCTTTCTTT. Translated, it gives CASSLGPPNTEAFF.

This clone showed up just once. The rearrangement uses TRBV30 and TRBJ1-1; 7 bases match TRBD1. The CDR3 is 16 residues long. Germline assignment: CDR1 GTSNPN and CDR2 SVGIG (reference sequence). Germline trimming cut 2 bases from V and 3 bases from J; bases unmatched to any gene: 12. For the CDR3, the DNA is TGTGCCTGGAGTTGGGGCCTACGACAGGGAGACACTGAAGCTTTCTTT. The encoded protein is CAWSWGLRQGDTEAFF.

The CDR3 DNA sequence: TGTGCCATCGGGCTAGCCACAGATACGCAGTATTTT. Protein product: CAIGLATDTQYF. This chain joins TRBV10-3 and TRBJ2-3; D perhaps matches TRBD2 (5 bases). CDR3 length equals 12 residues. Germline V CDR1 and CDR2: ENHRY, SYGVKD. Trimming took off 8 bases at V and 2 bases at J, with 8 bases between the two ends.

J is TRBJ1-1 and V is TRBV6-5; D call uncertain. V was cut by 5 bases and J by 1 base, with 11 bases left in between. Germline values: CDR1 MNHEY, CDR2 SVGAGI. This CDR3 contains 14 residues. The CDR3 sequence: CASSPGRWNTEAFF. For the CDR3, the DNA is TGTGCCAGCAGTCCCGGGAGGTGGAACACTGAAGCTTTCTTT.

The rearrangement uses TRBV12-3 or TRBV12-4 and TRBJ1-1; no clear D. This CDR3 region has 12 residues. V was clipped by 2 bases and J by 5 bases, with 6 bases between them. DNA for the CDR3: TGTGCCAGCAGTTTAAGGGCGACTGAAGCTTTCTTT. Amino acid sequence: CASSLRATEAFF.

Here the CDR3 reads CASRRTGTGNTIYF. CDR3 DNA sequence: TGTGCCAGCAGGCGTACAGGGACTGGAAACACCATATATTTT. The chain carries TRBV28 and TRBJ1-3, with a possible D match to TRBD1 (6 bases). Per the germline V gene, CDR1 is MDHEN and CDR2 is SYDVKM. The CDR3 covers 14 residues. V lost 6 bases and J 2 bases, leaving 11 bases between the germline ends. The whole variable domain, remainder taken from reference TRBV28 and TRBJ1-3, is DVKVTQSSRYLVKRTGEKVFLECVQDMDHENMFWYRQDPGLGLRLIYFSYDVKMKEKGDIPEGYSVSREKKERFSLILESASTNQTSMYLCASRRTGTGNTIYFGEGSWLTVV.

The gene calls are TRBV6-6 and TRBJ2-7; D is tentatively TRBD1 or TRBD2 (5 bases each). The germline V gene encodes CDR1 MNHNY and CDR2 SVGAGI (reference sequence). This CDR3 has 14 residues. Trimming took 0 bases from V and 4 from J, leaving 10 bases between them. In DNA, the CDR3 is TGTGCCAGCAGTTACTCTGGGGGAAGTTACGAGCAGTACTTC. As protein: CASSYSGGSYEQYF.

The J gene is TRBJ1-5, the V gene TRBV2; TRBD1 is a possible D gene (6 bases). This CDR3 comprises 15 residues. Germline CDR1 SNHLY, CDR2 FYNNEI. V was trimmed by 4 bases and J by 2 bases, leaving 12 bases between them. The CDR3 coding sequence is TGTGCCAGCAGTGCGCAGGGGCCCGGCAATCAGCCCCAGCATTTT. Residues: CASSAQGPGNQPQHF.

This sequence joins TRBV19 and TRBJ2-7; 7 bases align to TRBD2. Losses at the gene ends were 7 bases for V and 1 base for J; bases not matched to a gene: 7. Germline-derived CDR1 and CDR2 are LNHDA and SQIVND (reference sequence). The length of the CDR3 is 14 residues. This chain's CDR3 is CASMGGDPSYEQYF. In nucleotides, the CDR3 is TGTGCCAGTATGGGAGGGGACCCATCCTACGAGCAGTACTTC.

The chain couples TRBV29-1 to TRBJ2-2; D gene unclear. Looked up from germline, CDR1 is SQVTM and CDR2 is ANQGSEA. The V and J ends lost 7 bases and 1 base respectively, with 13 bases between them. This CDR3 has 14 residues. CDR3 DNA: TGCAGCGCCAAAGGGTCGGAGAACACCGGGGAGCTGTTTTTT. Translated, it gives CSAKGSENTGELFF.

In nucleotides, the CDR3 is TGTGCCAGCAGTTTGCAGGGTTATCAGCCCCAGCATTTT. Translated: CASSLQGYQPQHF. The J gene is TRBJ1-5, the V gene TRBV12-3 or TRBV12-4, with a possible D match to TRBD1 (5 bases). V dropped 3 bases and J dropped 5 bases, with 8 bases sitting between them. The CDR3 is 13 residues long.

The rearrangement uses TRBV7-2 and TRBJ2-7; a weak D match, TRBD2 (6 bases). The V end lost 5 bases, the J end lost 2 bases, and 13 bases lay between the germline ends. This CDR3 has 14 residues. Looked up from germline, CDR1 is SGHTA and CDR2 is FQGNSA. CDR3 amino acids: CASSNFGGAYEQYF. The CDR3, as DNA: TGTGCCAGCAGCAACTTCGGGGGAGCCTACGAGCAGTACTTC.

The V gene is TRBV29-1, the J gene TRBJ2-2; D may be TRBD2 (5 bases). V lost 4 bases to trimming and J lost 5 bases, with 8 bases between them. Per germline, CDR1 SQVTM and CDR2 ANQGSEA. The CDR3 loop spans 12 amino acids. The CDR3 sequence: CSVGPGTGELFF. The CDR3 region has the DNA TGCAGCGTTGGGCCGGGGACCGGGGAGCTGTTTTTT.

For the CDR3, the DNA is TGTGCCAGCTCACCACCGAATGCCAATAACTATGGCTACACCTTC. The encoded protein is CASSPPNANNYGYTF. J is TRBJ1-2 and V is TRBV18; D not certain. Trimming removed 0 bases from V and 1 base from J, with 9 bases in between. Germline values: CDR1 KGHSH, CDR2 LQKENI. CDR3 length: 15 residues.

The V and J genes are TRBV10-1 and TRBJ2-1; TRBD2 aligns across 15 bases. Per germline, CDR1 WNHNN and CDR2 SYGVQD (reference sequence). V shed 11 bases, J shed 9 bases, and the junction held 5 bases outside the gene matches. The CDR3 runs to 13 residues. CDR3 amino acids: CAGLAGGLSEQFF. CDR3 sequence (DNA): TGCGCCGGACTAGCGGGAGGGTTATCTGAGCAGTTCTTC.

The sample holds one count of this clone. This chain joins TRBV30 and TRBJ2-7; TRBD1 matches at 10 bases. CDR3 length: 14 amino acids. Germline trimming cut 2 bases from V and 4 bases from J; bases unmatched to any gene: 5. CDR1 is GTSNPN and CDR2 is SVGIG in the germline V gene (reference sequence). The CDR3 sequence is CAWSWDRGAYEQYF. The CDR3 nucleotides are TGTGCCTGGAGTTGGGACAGGGGAGCGTACGAGCAGTACTTC. The full variable domain, its missing parts supplied by reference TRBV30 and TRBJ2-7, is SQTIHQWPATLVQPVGSPLSLECTVEGTSNPNLYWYRQAAGRGLQLLFYSVGIGQISSEVPQNLSASRPQDRQFILSSKKLLLSDSGFYLCAWSWDRGAYEQYFGPGTRLTVT.

The J gene is TRBJ1-6, the V gene TRBV30; no reliable D call. Germline CDR1 and CDR2: GTSNPN and SVGIG (reference sequence). The CDR3 runs to 15 residues. The CDR3 coding sequence is TGTGCTTGTGACGAAAGGAGCTCCTATAATTCACCCCTCCACTTT. This encodes CACDERSSYNSPLHF. Variable domain in full (rest from reference TRBV30 and TRBJ1-6): SQTIHQWPATLVQPVGSPLSLECTVEGTSNPNLYWYRQAAGRGLQLLFYSVGIGQISSEVPQNLSASRPQDRQFILSSKKLLLSDSGFYLCACDERSSYNSPLHFGNGTRLTVT.

With regard to this clone: This CDR3 is also generated by other DNA sequences in the sample. V usage is TRBV24-1 and J usage is TRBJ2-3; D not certain. CDR1 and CDR2 from the germline V gene are KGHDR and SFDVKD. Deletions cut 4 bases from V and 0 bases from J, with 10 bases between. The CDR3 contains 15 residues. CDR3 sequence reads: CATSDLAGSTDTQYF. The CDR3 DNA reads TGTGCCACCAGTGACTTAGCTGGGAGCACAGATACGCAGTATTTT.

This clone was found a few times. V is TRBV4-2 and J is TRBJ2-5; D not resolved. The germline V gene encodes CDR1 LGHNA and CDR2 YNFKEQ. The CDR3 is made up of 14 amino acids. Trimming pared 0 bases from V and 5 bases from J, leaving 10 bases between. This CDR3 is CASSQEEGYETQYF. DNA for the CDR3: TGTGCCAGCAGCCAAGAAGAAGGGTATGAGACCCAGTACTTC.

CDR3 sequence reads: CASSPPTGNYSPLHF. CDR3 bases: TGTGCCAGCAGCCCCCCGACAGGGAATTATTCACCCCTCCACTTT. The chain carries TRBV4-2 and TRBJ1-6; 7 bases are a match to TRBD1. V gave up 4 bases and J gave up 8 bases; unmatched junction bases: 8. The CDR3 contains 15 residues. CDR1 is LGHNA, CDR2 YNFKEQ, per germline.

The rearrangement uses TRBV6-2 or TRBV6-3 and TRBJ1-6, with D possibly matching TRBD1 (6 bases). Looked up from germline, CDR1 is MNHEY and CDR2 is SVGEGT. The CDR3 has 17 amino acids. V lost 3 bases and J lost 2, with 14 bases in between. The CDR3 here is CASSYVGRGPYNSPLHF. In nucleotides, the CDR3 is TGTGCCAGCAGTTATGTCGGCAGGGGCCCCTATAATTCACCCCTCCACTTT.

The V call is TRBV27, the J call TRBJ2-1; 8 nucleotides align to TRBD2. Germline CDR1 MNHEY, CDR2 SMNVEV (reference sequence). V was clipped by 3 bases and J by 6 bases; unmatched bases: 1. The CDR3 covers 13 residues. The CDR3 sequence: CASSFGTSNEQFF. The CDR3 DNA reads as TGTGCCAGCAGTTTTGGGACTAGCAATGAGCAGTTCTTC.

This clone was seen ten or more times. The chain recombines TRBV4-2 with TRBJ2-5; D uncertain. The CDR3 contains 13 residues. The V and J ends lost 1 base and 5 bases respectively, with 8 bases between them. Germline-derived CDR1 and CDR2 are LGHNA and YNFKEQ. The CDR3 region is CASSQGPEETQYF. CDR3 in DNA: TGTGCCAGCAGCCAAGGACCTGAGGAGACCCAGTACTTC.

The CDR3 DNA reads TGTGCCAGCAGCTTCCCGAGTGCTACTACAGACGTTGGGCAGTACTTC. It is translated as CASSFPSATTDVGQYF. The chain couples TRBV7-2 to TRBJ2-7; D is uncertain. Germline V CDR1 and CDR2: SGHTA, FQGNSA. V lost 3 bases to trimming and J lost 9 bases, with 24 bases between them. CDR3 length: 16 residues.

The chain is built from TRBV19 and TRBJ1-5, with D unclear. V was clipped by 11 bases and J by 5 bases, with 10 bases between them. This CDR3 has 11 residues. Germline loops: CDR1 LNHDA, CDR2 SQIVND (reference sequence). This chain's CDR3 is CAWAPYQPQHF. The CDR3 nucleotides read TGTGCCTGGGCTCCTTATCAGCCCCAGCATTTT.

The chain uses TRBV5-1 and TRBJ2-1; possibly TRBD2 for D (7 bases). This CDR3 has 16 amino acids. V lost 7 bases, J lost 2 bases, and 19 bases lay in between. CDR1 and CDR2 from the germline V gene are SGHRS and YFSETQ. CDR3 in amino acids: CASGDTSGGAYNEQFF. Here the CDR3 DNA reads TGCGCCAGCGGGGACACCTCGGGGGGCGCCTACAATGAGCAGTTCTTC.

The V call is TRBV10-3, the J call TRBJ2-2; D ambiguous. V lost 3 bases, J lost 7 bases, and 9 bases lay in between. This CDR3 has 13 residues. Germline lookup yields CDR1 ENHRY and CDR2 SYGVKD. CDR3 protein: CAISDPLVGELFF. For the CDR3, the DNA is TGTGCCATCAGTGACCCGCTAGTCGGGGAGCTGTTTTTT.

The CDR3 spells CASSEFGTEAFF. CDR3 nucleotides: TGTGCCAGCAGTGAATTTGGGACTGAAGCTTTCTTT. J is TRBJ1-1 and V is TRBV25-1; D gene unclear. V dropped 1 base and J dropped 5 bases, with 5 bases sitting between them. This CDR3 contains 12 residues. Germline CDR1 reads MGHDK; CDR2 reads SYGVNS.